This is a list of T cell receptor beta chains from one sample in a study of cytomegalovirus exposure and HLA in healthy donors. Sequenced by immunoSEQ multiplex PCR; TCRdb stores in-frame clones only, minus some. Here the sample spans more than 150,000 clones, over 75% being singletons. Material: PBMCs. Source of these receptors: a man aged 45-65 years in good health and CMV-seronegative. Both conserved end residues are part of each CDR3. The D gene is left open where the match is weak. The size of a clone is reported for some rows only, either as once, few or many, or as a class for expanded clones.

J gene: TRBJ2-7
V gene: TRBV4-1
D gene: .
clone size: .
CDR3 protein: CASSQVRSLGEQYF
CDR3 DNA: TGCGCCAGCAGCCAAGTGAGGAGCTTGGGCGAGCAGTACTTC

J gene: TRBJ2-3
V gene: TRBV29-1
D gene: TRBD1
clone size: .
CDR3 protein: CSVAGTGDTDTQYF
CDR3 DNA: TGCAGCGTTGCCGGGACAGGGGACACAGATACGCAGTATTTT

J gene: TRBJ2-7
V gene: TRBV4-1
D gene: TRBD1
clone size: .
CDR3 protein: CASSSRTGTSYEQYF
CDR3 DNA: TGCGCCAGCAGCAGCCGGACAGGAACCTCCTACGAGCAGTACTTC

J gene: TRBJ2-5
V gene: TRBV9
D gene: TRBD2
clone size: .
CDR3 protein: CASSVAGGLWQETQYF
CDR3 DNA: TGTGCCAGCAGCGTAGCGGGGGGGCTATGGCAAGAGACCCAGTACTTC

J gene: TRBJ1-3
V gene: TRBV18
D gene: .
clone size: few
CDR3 protein: CASSPDSGRGNTIYF
CDR3 DNA: TGTGCCAGCTCCCCTGACAGCGGGAGAGGAAACACCATATATTTT

J gene: TRBJ2-1
V gene: TRBV19
D gene: .
clone size: .
CDR3 protein: CASSVDSHNEQFF
CDR3 DNA: TGTGCCAGTAGTGTCGACAGCCACAATGAGCAGTTCTTC

J gene: TRBJ1-5
V gene: TRBV6-5
D gene: .
clone size: .
CDR3 protein: CASSYSRQGNQPQHF
CDR3 DNA: TGTGCCAGCAGTTACTCCCGGCAGGGAAATCAGCCCCAGCATTTT

J gene: TRBJ1-2
V gene: TRBV2
D gene: TRBD1
clone size: .
CDR3 protein: CASMRKRTGSHGYTF
CDR3 DNA: TGTGCCAGCATGAGGAAAAGGACAGGTTCACATGGCTACACCTTC

J gene: TRBJ2-1
V gene: TRBV13
D gene: TRBD2
clone size: .
CDR3 protein: CASSPSYWSGVNNEQFF
CDR3 DNA: TGTGCCAGCAGCCCTTCCTATTGGAGCGGGGTTAACAATGAGCAGTTCTTC

J gene: TRBJ2-1
V gene: TRBV5-8
D gene: .
clone size: .
CDR3 protein: CASSPINEQFF
CDR3 DNA: TGTGCCAGCAGTCCCATCAATGAGCAGTTCTTC

J gene: TRBJ1-2
V gene: TRBV9
D gene: .
clone size: .
CDR3 protein: CASSRDYGYTF
CDR3 DNA: TGTGCCAGCAGCCGGGACTATGGCTACACCTTC

J gene: TRBJ2-3
V gene: TRBV11-2
D gene: TRBD2
clone size: .
CDR3 protein: CASSSRTRTQYF
CDR3 DNA: TGTGCCAGCAGCTCCCGGACTAGGACGCAGTATTTT

J gene: TRBJ1-1
V gene: TRBV11-2
D gene: .
clone size: .
CDR3 protein: CASSFRGNTEAFF
CDR3 DNA: TGTGCCAGCAGCTTCAGAGGGAACACTGAAGCTTTCTTT

J gene: TRBJ2-1
V gene: TRBV18
D gene: TRBD1
clone size: .
CDR3 protein: CASPGGGRPYNEQFF
CDR3 DNA: TGCGCCAGCCCAGGGGGTGGACGGCCCTATAATGAGCAGTTCTTC

J gene: TRBJ1-2
V gene: TRBV20-1
D gene: .
clone size: .
CDR3 protein: CSARDQGLEAF
CDR3 DNA: TGCAGTGCTAGAGATCAGGGACTGGAGGCCTTC

J gene: TRBJ1-2
V gene: TRBV4-1
D gene: .
clone size: .
CDR3 protein: CASSQEQGSLGYGYTF
CDR3 DNA: TGCGCCAGCAGCCAAGAGCAGGGGAGCTTGGGCTATGGCTACACCTTC

J gene: TRBJ2-3
V gene: TRBV9
D gene: .
clone size: few
CDR3 protein: CASSVDPGTDTQYF
CDR3 DNA: TGTGCCAGCAGCGTAGATCCGGGCACAGATACGCAGTATTTT

J gene: TRBJ1-1
V gene: TRBV6-4
D gene: .
clone size: .
CDR3 protein: CASSDSYRGTEAFF
CDR3 DNA: TGTGCCAGCAGTGACTCGTACAGAGGGACTGAAGCTTTCTTT

J gene: TRBJ1-1
V gene: TRBV19
D gene: .
clone size: .
CDR3 protein: CASIGQENTEAFF
CDR3 DNA: TGTGCCAGTATTGGGCAGGAGAACACTGAAGCTTTCTTT

J gene: TRBJ2-1
V gene: TRBV2
D gene: .
clone size: once
CDR3 protein: CASSEGRNEQFF
CDR3 DNA: TGTGCCAGCAGTGAGGGGAGAAATGAGCAGTTCTTC

J gene: TRBJ2-6
V gene: TRBV18
D gene: .
clone size: .
CDR3 protein: CASSRATAQIGSGANVLTF
CDR3 DNA: TGTGCCAGCTCCCGGGCGACAGCGCAAATTGGCTCTGGGGCCAACGTCCTGACTTTC

J gene: TRBJ1-6
V gene: TRBV9
D gene: .
clone size: few
CDR3 protein: CASSVGLGDSSYNSPLHF
CDR3 DNA: TGTGCCAGCAGCGTAGGCCTAGGCGACAGCTCCTATAATTCACCCCTCCACTTT

J gene: TRBJ1-4
V gene: TRBV11-2
D gene: .
clone size: .
CDR3 protein: CASSLFQPGLEKLFF
CDR3 DNA: TGTGCCAGCAGCTTGTTTCAACCGGGACTTGAAAAACTGTTTTTT

J gene: TRBJ1-5
V gene: TRBV10-1
D gene: TRBD1
clone size: .
CDR3 protein: CATHTGAPRSNQPQHF
CDR3 DNA: TGCGCCACCCATACAGGGGCCCCTAGGAGCAATCAGCCCCAGCATTTT

J gene: TRBJ1-3
V gene: TRBV11-2
D gene: TRBD1
clone size: once
CDR3 protein: CASSLKPGQGYGNTIYF
CDR3 DNA: TGTGCCAGCAGCCTAAAACCGGGACAGGGGTACGGAAACACCATATATTTT

J gene: TRBJ2-7
V gene: TRBV4-3
D gene: TRBD2
clone size: .
CDR3 protein: CASSQTMTSGTYEQYF
CDR3 DNA: TGCGCCAGCAGCCAAACCATGACTAGCGGAACCTACGAGCAGTACTTC

J gene: TRBJ1-4
V gene: TRBV21-1
D gene: .
clone size: .
CDR3 protein: CASSKVAGMVVSEKLFF
CDR3 DNA: TGTGCCAGCAGCAAAGTCGCGGGGATGGTGGTAAGTGAAAAACTGTTTTTT

J gene: TRBJ1-1
V gene: TRBV2
D gene: .
clone size: .
CDR3 protein: CASPSSRGSEAFF
CDR3 DNA: TGTGCCAGCCCCTCCTCGCGGGGTTCCGAAGCTTTCTTT

J gene: TRBJ2-3
V gene: TRBV7-6
D gene: .
clone size: .
CDR3 protein: CASSLGTTWADTQYF
CDR3 DNA: TGTGCCAGCAGCTTAGGTACTACCTGGGCAGATACGCAGTATTTT

J gene: TRBJ1-6
V gene: TRBV9
D gene: TRBD1
clone size: few
CDR3 protein: CASSERGQNSPLHF
CDR3 DNA: TGTGCCAGCAGCGAGAGGGGGCAGAATTCACCCCTCCACTTT

J gene: TRBJ1-1
V gene: TRBV29-1
D gene: .
clone size: .
CDR3 protein: CSVGWLSEAFF
CDR3 DNA: TGCAGCGTTGGTTGGCTCAGTGAAGCTTTCTTT

J gene: TRBJ1-5
V gene: TRBV6-6
D gene: .
clone size: once
CDR3 protein: CASSYGGEGHF
CDR3 DNA: TGTGCCAGCAGTTACGGGGGGGAGGGGCATTTT